The 29 T cell receptor beta chains listed next were all sequenced from one sample in a study of T cells expressing NK-cell markers. TCRdb reanalyzed the 5' RACE reads and collapses them to one entry per CDR3 protein, without DNA. This table lists roughly 390,000 distinct CDR3 sequences. Material: blood T cells: a sorted CD56 or NKG2C T cell subset, CD4+ or CD8+ T cells, or bulk PBMC T cells (not recorded which). Receptor source: a woman aged 50 to 65 in good health.

The V gene is TRBV6-5, the J gene TRBJ2-7; with no DNA, the TCRdb D assignment of TRBD1 cannot be verified. Germline CDR1 is MNHEY and CDR2 is SVGAGI. CDR3 size: 14 residues. The CDR3 region is CASSYGPTGYEQYF.

The chain joins TRBV29-1 to TRBJ2-2. Germline V gives CDR1 SQVTM, CDR2 ANQGSEA. The CDR3 sequence is 12 residues long. CDR3 residues: CSVIPETGELFF.

The genes are TRBV10-3 and TRBJ2-3; TCRdb lists TRBD2, though no DNA is available to test this call. CDR1 is ENHRY and CDR2 is SYGVKD in the germline V gene. CDR3 size: 15 residues. Here the CDR3 reads CAISLLAGEGDTQYF.

The chain is built from TRBV5-5 and TRBJ2-2; TCRdb indicates TRBD2, and absent DNA this call remains unverified. The germline CDR1 and CDR2 sequences are SGHKS and YYEKEE (reference sequence). The CDR3 sequence is 16 residues long. The CDR3 spells CASSLPDSGWTGELFF. Drawing the rest from reference TRBV5-5 and TRBJ2-2, the complete variable domain is DAGVTQSPTHLIKTRGQQVTLRCSPISGHKSVSWYQQVLGQGPQFIFQYYEKEERGRGNFPDRFSARQFPNYSSELNVNALLLGDSALYLCASSLPDSGWTGELFFGEGSRLTVL.

This chain joins TRBV12-5 and TRBJ2-5; checking the TCRdb D call of TRBD2 is not possible without DNA. The CDR3 contains 14 residues. Germline V lookup: CDR1 LGHNT, CDR2 FRNRAP. CDR3 amino acids: CASATGLARETQYF.

The rearrangement uses TRBV5-1 and TRBJ2-1; TCRdb's D call of TRBD2 is untestable without DNA. Per the germline V gene, CDR1 is SGHRS and CDR2 is YFSETQ. The CDR3 is 15 amino acids. This CDR3 reads CASRHAGDGYNEQFF. The complete variable domain, with remaining parts taken from reference TRBV5-1 and TRBJ2-1, reads KAGVTQTPRYLIKTRGQQVTLSCSPISGHRSVSWYQQTPGQGLQFLFEYFSETQRNKGNFPGRFSGRQFSNSRSEMNVSTLELGDSALYLCASRHAGDGYNEQFFGPGTRLTVL.

V usage is TRBV7-8 and J usage is TRBJ2-3; TCRdb designates TRBD2, a call that cannot be tested without DNA. This CDR3 region has 17 residues. Per germline, CDR1 SGHVS and CDR2 FQNEAQ. The CDR3 loop is CASSFRGEGRSTDTQYF.

The chain employs TRBV3-1 and TRBJ1-2; TCRdb lists TRBD1, though no DNA is available to test this call. Per germline, CDR1 LGHDT and CDR2 YNNKEL (reference sequence). The CDR3 is 13 amino acids. The CDR3: CASSHAGVDGYTF.

This sequence joins TRBV20-1 and TRBJ1-5. The CDR3 extends over 14 amino acids. Germline CDR1 and CDR2: DFQATT and SNEGSKA (reference sequence). This CDR3 is CSASRVEGNQPQHF.

The chain recombines TRBV20-1 with TRBJ1-6; as DNA is missing, the TRBD1 call by TCRdb cannot be tested. The CDR3 runs to 14 residues. Looked up from germline, CDR1 is DFQATT and CDR2 is SNEGSKA (reference sequence). The CDR3 loop reads CSARTGTLNSPLHF.

The V and J genes are TRBV7-9 and TRBJ1-4. CDR3 length equals 16 residues. Germline CDR1 and CDR2: SEHNR and FQNEAQ (reference sequence). The CDR3 loop reads CASSYDFGSTNEKLFF.

The chain employs TRBV12-3 or TRBV12-4 and TRBJ1-5. CDR3 length equals 16 residues. The CDR3 reads CASSHLSWRGNQPQHF.

The rearrangement uses TRBV27 and TRBJ1-2; TCRdb's D call, TRBD1, is unchecked because there is no DNA. The CDR3 has 11 residues. CDR1 and CDR2 from the germline V gene are MNHEY and SMNVEV (reference sequence). The CDR3: CASSKGDGYTF.

The V call is TRBV5-1, the J call TRBJ2-7; lacking DNA, the TRBD1 call made by TCRdb goes unchecked. The germline V gene encodes CDR1 SGHRS and CDR2 YFSETQ. The CDR3 loop spans 12 amino acids. The CDR3 spells CASSVRGHEQYF.

The chain links TRBV20-1 to TRBJ2-4; TCRdb picks TRBD1, but there is no DNA to check that call. CDR3 size: 16 residues. Germline CDR1 reads DFQATT; CDR2 reads SNEGSKA (reference sequence). CDR3: CSARIRDGIAKNIQYF.

The chain joins TRBV24-1 to TRBJ2-5; TCRdb calls TRBD2, which cannot be checked without DNA. The CDR3 loop spans 16 amino acids. CDR1 and CDR2 (germline): KGHDR, SFDVKD. The CDR3 reads CATSDPGLAGAETQYF.

The rearrangement uses TRBV7-6 and TRBJ2-3; the TRBD1 assignment by TCRdb is unverifiable without DNA. CDR3 length: 16 residues. CDR1 is SGHVS and CDR2 is FNYEAQ in the germline V gene. The CDR3 reads CASSLGTTGLLDTQYF. The full variable domain, rest sourced from reference TRBV7-6 and TRBJ2-3, is GAGVSQSPRYKVTKRGQDVALRCDPISGHVSLYWYRQALGQGPEFLTYFNYEAQQDKSGLPNDRFSAERPEGSISTLTIQRTEQRDSAMYRCASSLGTTGLLDTQYFGPGTRLTVL.

The J gene is TRBJ2-2, the V gene TRBV7-7. Germline CDR1 reads SSHAT; CDR2 reads FNYEAQ (reference sequence). CDR3 length: 13 residues. This chain's CDR3 is CASSSFRSGELFF. Combining the CDR3 with reference TRBV7-7 and TRBJ2-2 gives the whole variable domain GAGVSQSPRYKVTKRGQDVTLRCDPISSHATLYWYQQALGQGPEFLTYFNYEAQPDKSGLPSDRFSAERPEGSISTLTIQRTEQRDSAMYRCASSSFRSGELFFGEGSRLTVL.

V gene TRBV20-1 combines with J gene TRBJ2-1; as DNA is missing, the TRBD2 call by TCRdb cannot be tested. Germline CDR1 reads DFQATT; CDR2 reads SNEGSKA (reference sequence). CDR3 length: 16 amino acids. The CDR3 protein is CSARDSWLAGVFEQFF.

The chain links TRBV5-1 to TRBJ2-7; TCRdb picks TRBD2, but there is no DNA to check that call. Germline V lookup: CDR1 SGHRS, CDR2 YFSETQ. CDR3 length equals 16 residues. CDR3 region: CASSFRLAGGYYEQYF.

This chain links TRBV5-1 with TRBJ2-1; as DNA is missing, the TRBD2 call by TCRdb cannot be tested. Germline CDR1 is SGHRS and CDR2 is YFSETQ. The CDR3 has 17 residues. The CDR3 spells CASSIGTLVSSYNEQFF.

This chain connects TRBV5-1 to TRBJ2-3; lacking DNA, the TRBD1 call made by TCRdb goes unchecked. The CDR3 is 15 residues long. Germline lookup yields CDR1 SGHRS and CDR2 YFSETQ. The CDR3 sequence is CASSDNRGTGDTQYF.

The chain uses TRBV18 and TRBJ2-3; TCRdb selects TRBD2, and the lack of DNA leaves this call unchecked. The CDR3 runs 16 residues. CDR1 and CDR2 from the germline V gene are KGHSH and LQKENI. The CDR3: CASSPEGLVVTDTQYF.

The gene calls are TRBV10-2 and TRBJ1-2. This CDR3 is built from 13 residues. Per germline, CDR1 WSHSY and CDR2 SAAADI. This chain's CDR3 is CASSGTINYGYTF.

The genes are TRBV6-1 and TRBJ1-5; lacking DNA, the TRBD1 call made by TCRdb goes unchecked. CDR3 size: 14 residues. CDR1 and CDR2 (germline): MNHNS, SASEGT. This CDR3 is CASTVPGQNQPQHF.

The chain uses TRBV5-5 and TRBJ2-3; TCRdb returns TRBD1, unconfirmable since there is no DNA. This CDR3 comprises 14 residues. The germline V gene has CDR1 SGHKS and CDR2 YYEKEE (reference sequence). This chain's CDR3 is CASWDRLKTDTQYF.

The rearrangement joins TRBV12-3 or TRBV12-4 to TRBJ1-5. CDR3 size: 19 residues. The CDR3 is CASSLGRRAVAQGNQPQHF.

This chain connects TRBV21-1 to TRBJ2-5. TRBV21-1 is recorded as a pseudogene. This CDR3 is built from 11 residues. The CDR3 sequence: CATNRVQTQYF.

V is TRBV4-2 and J is TRBJ2-3. Germline-derived CDR1 and CDR2 are LGHNA and YNFKEQ. The CDR3 runs 13 residues. This CDR3 reads CASSQDRSNTQYF.